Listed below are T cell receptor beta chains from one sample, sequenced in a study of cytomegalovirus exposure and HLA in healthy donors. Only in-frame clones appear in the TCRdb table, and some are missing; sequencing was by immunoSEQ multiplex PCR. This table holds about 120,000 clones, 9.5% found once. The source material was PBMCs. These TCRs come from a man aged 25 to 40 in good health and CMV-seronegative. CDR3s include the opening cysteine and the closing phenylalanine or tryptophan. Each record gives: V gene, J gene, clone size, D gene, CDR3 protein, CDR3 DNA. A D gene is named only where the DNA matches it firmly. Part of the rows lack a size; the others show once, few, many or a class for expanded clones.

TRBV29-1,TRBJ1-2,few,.,CSVAHSYGYTF,TGCAGCGTTGCCCATAGCTATGGCTACACCTTC
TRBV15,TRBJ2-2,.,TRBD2,CATASGATGELFF,TGTGCCACCGCTAGCGGGGCCACCGGGGAGCTGTTTTTT
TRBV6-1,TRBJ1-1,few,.,CASSEAIRVTEAFF,TGTGCCAGCAGTGAAGCCATCAGGGTTACTGAAGCTTTCTTT
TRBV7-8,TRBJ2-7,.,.,CASSSLGGSSYEQYF,TGTGCCAGCAGCTCTTTGGGGGGAAGCTCCTACGAGCAGTACTTC
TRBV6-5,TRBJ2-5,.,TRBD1,CASSYTMTGDQETQYF,TGTGCCAGCAGTTACACCATGACAGGGGACCAAGAGACCCAGTACTTC
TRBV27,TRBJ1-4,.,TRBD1,CASSHRGIEKKLFF,TGTGCCAGCAGTCACAGGGGTATTGAGAAAAAACTGTTTTTT
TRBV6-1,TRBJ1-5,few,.,CASSTLRGNQPQHF,TGTGCCAGCAGTACCTTACGGGGCAATCAGCCCCAGCATTTT
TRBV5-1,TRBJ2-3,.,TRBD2,CASSLRLAGDLADTQYF,TGCGCCAGCAGCTTGCGCCTAGCGGGAGATTTAGCAGATACGCAGTATTTT
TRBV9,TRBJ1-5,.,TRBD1,CASSPPGQGAGSNQPQHF,TGTGCCAGCAGCCCTCCGGGACAGGGGGCCGGTAGCAATCAGCCCCAGCATTTT
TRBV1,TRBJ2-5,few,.,CTSSLGTPWGTQYF,TGCACCAGCAGCCTCGGGACTCCCTGGGGGACCCAGTACTTC
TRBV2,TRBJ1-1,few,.,CASSEGHTNTEAFF,TGTGCCAGCAGTGAAGGACATACGAACACTGAAGCTTTCTTT
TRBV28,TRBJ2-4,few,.,CASSLLGTSKAKNIQYF,TGTGCCAGCAGTCTACTAGGGACATCGAAAGCCAAAAACATTCAGTACTTC
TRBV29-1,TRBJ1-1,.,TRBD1,CSGAGQGVPEAFF,TGCAGCGGAGCCGGACAGGGGGTCCCTGAAGCTTTCTTT
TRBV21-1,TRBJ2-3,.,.,CASSKRGVGEAGGGDTQYF,TGTGCCAGCAGCAAAAGGGGCGTCGGGGAAGCGGGAGGGGGAGATACGCAGTATTTT
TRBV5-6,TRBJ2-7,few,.,CASSLTGPYEQYF,TGTGCCAGCAGCTTAACAGGGCCCTACGAGCAGTACTTC
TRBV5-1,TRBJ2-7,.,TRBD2,CASSLEASGAYEQYF,TGCGCCAGCAGCCTGGAGGCTAGCGGGGCCTACGAGCAGTACTTC
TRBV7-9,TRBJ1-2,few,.,CASSLVLGQDSGYTF,TGTGCCAGCAGCTTAGTTCTGGGGCAAGATTCTGGCTACACCTTC
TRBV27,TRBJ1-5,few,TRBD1,CASSLGQGKSNQPQHF,TGTGCCAGCAGTCTCGGACAGGGGAAGAGCAATCAGCCCCAGCATTTT
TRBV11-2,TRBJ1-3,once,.,CASSRGGSGNTIYF,TGTGCCAGCAGCAGGGGGGGTTCTGGAAACACCATATATTTT
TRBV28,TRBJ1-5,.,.,CASELGSQPQHF,TGTGCCAGCGAGCTGGGGAGTCAGCCCCAGCATTTT
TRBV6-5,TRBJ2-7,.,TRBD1,CASSRTGGAEQYF,TGTGCCAGCAGCCGGACAGGGGGGGCCGAGCAGTACTTC
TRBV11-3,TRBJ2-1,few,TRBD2,CASSLAGTSGTYNEQFF,TGTGCCAGCAGCTTAGCAGGGACTAGCGGGACCTACAATGAGCAGTTCTTC
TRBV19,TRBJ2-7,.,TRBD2,CASSLGTTFTYEQYF,TGTGCCAGTAGTCTAGGGACTACCTTTACCTACGAGCAGTACTTC
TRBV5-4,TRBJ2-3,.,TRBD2,CASSGIAGGGTDTQYF,TGTGCCAGCAGCGGGATAGCGGGAGGGGGGACAGATACGCAGTATTTT
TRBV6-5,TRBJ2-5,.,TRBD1,CASRTGTGAEQYF,TGTGCCAGCAGGACCGGGACAGGGGCTGAGCAGTACTTC
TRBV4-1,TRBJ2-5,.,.,CASSPRGGPQETQYF,TGCGCCAGCAGCCCTAGGGGGGGGCCTCAGGAGACCCAGTACTTC
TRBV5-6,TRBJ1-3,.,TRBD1,CASSLKGQHNTIYF,TGTGCCAGCAGCCTGAAGGGACAGCATAACACCATATATTTT
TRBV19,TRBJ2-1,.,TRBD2,CASSKSLAGDRDEQFF,TGTGCCAGTAGTAAATCCCTAGCGGGGGACCGGGATGAGCAGTTCTTC
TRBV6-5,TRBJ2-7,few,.,CASSYSLTGKAPEQYF,TGTGCCAGCAGTTACTCCTTGACGGGAAAGGCTCCCGAGCAGTACTTC
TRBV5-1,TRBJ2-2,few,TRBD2,CASSVTSGNTGELFF,TGCGCCAGCAGCGTGACTAGCGGAAACACCGGGGAGCTGTTTTTT
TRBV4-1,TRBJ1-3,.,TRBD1,CASSRSYRDSSSGNTIYF,TGCGCCAGCAGCCGGAGTTACCGGGACAGCAGCTCTGGAAACACCATATATTTT
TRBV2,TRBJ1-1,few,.,CASSESGNTEAFF,TGTGCCAGCAGTGAATCAGGGAACACTGAAGCTTTCTTT
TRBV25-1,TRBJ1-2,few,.,CASSDNVGYTF,TGTGCCAGCAGTGACAATGTTGGCTACACCTTC
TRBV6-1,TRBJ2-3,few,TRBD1,CASSEFSGQGTSTDTQYF,TGTGCCAGCAGTGAATTTTCGGGACAGGGTACTAGCACAGATACGCAGTATTTT
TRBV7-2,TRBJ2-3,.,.,CASSLTSGTDTQYF,TGTGCCAGCAGCCTTACAAGCGGCACAGATACGCAGTATTTT
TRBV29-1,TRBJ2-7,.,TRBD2,CSPRVGLAGVSEQYF,TGCAGCCCCCGGGTTGGACTAGCGGGAGTGAGCGAGCAGTACTTC
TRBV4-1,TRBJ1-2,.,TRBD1,CASSQVLGQGSLNYGYTF,TGCGCCAGCAGCCAAGTACTCGGACAGGGGTCCCTCAACTATGGCTACACCTTC
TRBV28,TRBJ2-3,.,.,CASSLPGSTDTQYF,TGTGCCAGCAGTTTGCCAGGGTCCACAGATACGCAGTATTTT
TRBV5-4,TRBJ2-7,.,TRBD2,CASSRGGSGTSGIYEQYF,TGTGCCAGCAGCCGGGGCGGTAGCGGGACTAGCGGGATCTACGAGCAGTACTTC
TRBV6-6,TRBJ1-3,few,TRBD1,CASRRTGAGNTIYF,TGTGCCAGCAGACGGACAGGGGCCGGAAACACCATATATTTT
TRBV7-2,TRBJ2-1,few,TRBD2,CASSSTSGEYNEQFF,TGTGCCAGCAGCTCAACTAGCGGGGAATACAATGAGCAGTTCTTC
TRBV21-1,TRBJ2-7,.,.,CASSTGLNNEGYEQYF,TGTGCCAGCTCGACAGGGCTGAACAACGAGGGTTACGAGCAGTACTTC
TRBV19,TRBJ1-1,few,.,CASISRMGASTEAFF,TGTGCCAGTATCTCTCGTATGGGGGCGAGCACTGAAGCTTTCTTT
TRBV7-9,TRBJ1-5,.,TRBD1,CASSLGPGQGGMQPQHF,TGTGCCAGCAGCTTAGGCCCAGGACAGGGGGGTATGCAGCCCCAGCATTTT
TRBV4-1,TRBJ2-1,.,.,CASSQDPVASEFF,TGCGCCAGCAGCCAAGATCCCGTGGCTAGTGAATTCTTC
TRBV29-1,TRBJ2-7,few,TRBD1,CSAGQVINEQYF,TGCAGCGCTGGACAGGTAATCAACGAGCAGTACTTC
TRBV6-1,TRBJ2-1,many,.,CATHLGEGNEQFF,TGTGCCACCCATTTGGGAGAAGGCAATGAGCAGTTCTTC
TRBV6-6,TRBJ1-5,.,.,CASSTGEGAGRQPQHF,TGTGCCAGCAGTACGGGGGAAGGGGCAGGGAGGCAGCCCCAGCATTTT
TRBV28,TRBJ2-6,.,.,CASSLGGPGANVLTF,TGTGCCAGCAGTTTAGGAGGGCCTGGGGCCAACGTCCTGACTTTC
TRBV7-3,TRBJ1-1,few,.,CASSLERESEAFF,TGTGCCAGCAGCTTAGAGAGGGAGTCTGAAGCTTTCTTT
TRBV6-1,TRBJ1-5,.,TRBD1,CATKTGSNQPQHF,TGTGCCACTAAGACAGGGAGCAATCAGCCCCAGCATTTT
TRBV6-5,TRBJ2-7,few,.,CASSSSGTTYSYEQYF,.
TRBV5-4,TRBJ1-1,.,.,CASSPQGGNTEAFF,TGTGCCAGCAGCCCCCAGGGAGGGAACACTGAAGCTTTCTTT
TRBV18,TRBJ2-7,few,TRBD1,CASSPTTQGLAYEQYF,TGTGCCAGCTCACCGACTACACAGGGGTTGGCCTACGAGCAGTACTTC